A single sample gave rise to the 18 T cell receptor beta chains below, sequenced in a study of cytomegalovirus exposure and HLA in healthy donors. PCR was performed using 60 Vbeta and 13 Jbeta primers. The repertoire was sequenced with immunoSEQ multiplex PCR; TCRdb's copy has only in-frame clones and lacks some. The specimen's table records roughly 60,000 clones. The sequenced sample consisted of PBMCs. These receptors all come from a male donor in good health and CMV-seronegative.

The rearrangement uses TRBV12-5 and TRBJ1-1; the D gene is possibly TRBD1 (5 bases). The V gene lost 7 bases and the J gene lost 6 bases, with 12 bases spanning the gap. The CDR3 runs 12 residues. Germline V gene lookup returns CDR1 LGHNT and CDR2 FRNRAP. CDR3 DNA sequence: TGTGCTAGTGACCCCGGGGGTTCTGAAGCTTTCTTT. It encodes CASDPGGSEAFF.

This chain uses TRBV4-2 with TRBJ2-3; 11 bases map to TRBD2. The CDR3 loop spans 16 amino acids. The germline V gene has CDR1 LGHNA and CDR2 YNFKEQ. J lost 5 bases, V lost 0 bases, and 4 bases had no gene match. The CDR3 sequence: CASSQETSGVGDTQYF. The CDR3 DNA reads TGTGCCAGCAGCCAAGAGACTAGCGGGGTTGGAGATACGCAGTATTTT.

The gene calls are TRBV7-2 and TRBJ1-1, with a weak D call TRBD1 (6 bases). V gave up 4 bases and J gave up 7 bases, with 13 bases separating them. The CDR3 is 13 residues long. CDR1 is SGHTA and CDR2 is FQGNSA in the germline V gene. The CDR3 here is CASSWGQRYEAFF. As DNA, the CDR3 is TGTGCCAGCAGCTGGGGACAACGTTATGAAGCTTTCTTT. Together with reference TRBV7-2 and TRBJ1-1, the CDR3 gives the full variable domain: GAGVSQSPSNKVTEKGKDVELRCDPISGHTALYWYRQSLGQGLEFLIYFQGNSAPDKSGLPSDRFSAERTGGSVSTLTIQRTQQEDSAVYLCASSWGQRYEAFFGQGTRLTVV.

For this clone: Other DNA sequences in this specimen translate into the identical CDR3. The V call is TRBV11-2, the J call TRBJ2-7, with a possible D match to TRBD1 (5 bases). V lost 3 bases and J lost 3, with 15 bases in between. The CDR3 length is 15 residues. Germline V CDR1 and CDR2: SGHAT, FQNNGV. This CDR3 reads CASSFVKRRGYEQYF. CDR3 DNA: TGTGCCAGCAGCTTCGTAAAAAGAAGGGGCTACGAGCAGTACTTC.

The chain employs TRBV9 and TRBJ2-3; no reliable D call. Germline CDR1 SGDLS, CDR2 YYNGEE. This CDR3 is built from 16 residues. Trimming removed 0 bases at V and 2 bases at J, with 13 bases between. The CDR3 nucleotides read TGTGCCAGCAGCGTAGGCCCTGCCACTTACACAGATACGCAGTATTTT. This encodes CASSVGPATYTDTQYF. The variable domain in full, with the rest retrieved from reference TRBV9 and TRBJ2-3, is DSGVTQTPKHLITATGQRVTLRCSPRSGDLSVYWYQQSLDQGLQFLIQYYNGEERAKGNILERFSAQQFPDLHSELNLSSLELGDSALYFCASSVGPATYTDTQYFGPGTRLTVL.

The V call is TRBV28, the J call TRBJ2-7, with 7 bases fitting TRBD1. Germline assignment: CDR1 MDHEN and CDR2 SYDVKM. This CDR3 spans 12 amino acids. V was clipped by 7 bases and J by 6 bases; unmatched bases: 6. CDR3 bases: TGTGCCAGCAAGACAGGGCCCATCGAGCAGTACTTC. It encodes CASKTGPIEQYF.

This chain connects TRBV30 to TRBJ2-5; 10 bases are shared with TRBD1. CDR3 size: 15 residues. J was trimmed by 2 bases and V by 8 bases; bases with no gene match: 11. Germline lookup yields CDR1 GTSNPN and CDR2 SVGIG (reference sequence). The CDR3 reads CAGKGTGAVQETQYF. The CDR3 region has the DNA TGTGCCGGGAAGGGGACAGGGGCTGTACAAGAGACCCAGTACTTC.

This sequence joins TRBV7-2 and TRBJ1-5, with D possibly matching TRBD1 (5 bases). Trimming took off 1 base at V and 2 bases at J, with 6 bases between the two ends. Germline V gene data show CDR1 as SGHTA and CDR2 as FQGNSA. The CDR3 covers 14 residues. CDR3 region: CASSLVGGNQPQHF. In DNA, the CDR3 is TGTGCCAGCAGCTTAGTAGGGGGCAATCAGCCCCAGCATTTT.

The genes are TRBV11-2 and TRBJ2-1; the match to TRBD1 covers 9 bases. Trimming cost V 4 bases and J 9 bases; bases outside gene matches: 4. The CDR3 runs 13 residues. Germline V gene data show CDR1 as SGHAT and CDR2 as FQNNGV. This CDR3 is CASSSDRGGEQFF. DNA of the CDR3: TGTGCCAGCAGCTCGGACAGGGGCGGTGAGCAGTTCTTC.

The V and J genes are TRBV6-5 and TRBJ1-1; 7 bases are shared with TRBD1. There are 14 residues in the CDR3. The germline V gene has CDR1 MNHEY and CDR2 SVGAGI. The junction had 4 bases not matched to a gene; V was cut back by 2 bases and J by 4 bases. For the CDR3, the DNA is TGTGCCAGCAGTTACACAGGGGTGGGCACTGAAGCTTTCTTT. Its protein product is CASSYTGVGTEAFF.

The CDR3 region is CSVDLRTGDPGYTF. The CDR3 nucleotides read TGCAGCGTTGATCTTCGGACGGGGGATCCTGGCTACACCTTC. The chain is built from TRBV29-1 and TRBJ1-2; TRBD1 might be the D (5 bases). CDR1 is SQVTM and CDR2 is ANQGSEA in the germline V gene. The CDR3 extends over 14 amino acids. Trimming cost V 3 bases and J 7 bases, with 18 bases left between them.

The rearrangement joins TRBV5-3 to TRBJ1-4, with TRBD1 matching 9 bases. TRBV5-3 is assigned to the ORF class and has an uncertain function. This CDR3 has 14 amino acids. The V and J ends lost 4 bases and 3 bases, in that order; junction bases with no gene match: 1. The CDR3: CARSTGGPNEKLFF. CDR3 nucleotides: TGTGCCAGAAGCACAGGGGGCCCTAATGAAAAACTGTTTTTT.

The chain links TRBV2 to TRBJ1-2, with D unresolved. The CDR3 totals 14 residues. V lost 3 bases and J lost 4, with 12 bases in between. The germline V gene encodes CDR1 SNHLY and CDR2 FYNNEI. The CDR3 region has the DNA TGTGCCAGCAGTGATCGGTTTGGGAGCTATGGCTACACCTTC. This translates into CASSDRFGSYGYTF.

DNA for the CDR3: TGTGCCAGCTCTAGCGGGACTAGCATTGCCGGGGAGCTGTTTTTT. Encoded protein: CASSSGTSIAGELFF. The genes are TRBV11-2 and TRBJ2-2; 9 bases agree with TRBD2. The V and J ends lost 8 bases and 6 bases, in that order; junction bases with no gene match: 10. The CDR3 is made up of 15 amino acids. From germline, CDR1 is SGHAT and CDR2 FQNNGV.

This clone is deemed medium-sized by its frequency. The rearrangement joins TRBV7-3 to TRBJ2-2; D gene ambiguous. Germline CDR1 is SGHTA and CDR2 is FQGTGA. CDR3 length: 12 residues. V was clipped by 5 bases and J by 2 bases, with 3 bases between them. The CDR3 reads CASSPNTGELFF. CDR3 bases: TGTGCCAGCAGCCCAAACACCGGGGAGCTGTTTTTT.

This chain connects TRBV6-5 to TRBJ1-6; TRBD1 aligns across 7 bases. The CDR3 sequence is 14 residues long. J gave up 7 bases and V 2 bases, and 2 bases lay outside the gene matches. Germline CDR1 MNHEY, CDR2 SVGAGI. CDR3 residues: CASSYTGANSPLHF. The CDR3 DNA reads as TGTGCCAGCAGTTACACAGGGGCCAATTCACCCCTCCACTTT.

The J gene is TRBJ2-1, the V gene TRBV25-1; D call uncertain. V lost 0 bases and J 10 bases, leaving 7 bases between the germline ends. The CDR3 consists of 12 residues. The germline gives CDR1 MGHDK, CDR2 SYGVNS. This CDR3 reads CASSEYGPEQFF. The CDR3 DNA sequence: TGTGCCAGCAGTGAATATGGCCCGGAGCAGTTCTTC.

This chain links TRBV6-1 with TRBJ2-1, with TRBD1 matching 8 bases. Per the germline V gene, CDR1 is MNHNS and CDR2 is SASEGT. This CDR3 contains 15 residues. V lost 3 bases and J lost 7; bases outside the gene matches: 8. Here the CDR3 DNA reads TGTGCCAGCAGTGAGTTGGACAGGGCGCCGAATGAGCAGTTCTTC. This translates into CASSELDRAPNEQFF.